This is a list of T cell receptor beta chains from one sample in a study of blood T cell repertoires in COVID-19. TCRdb's table, derived via immunoSEQ multiplex PCR, lists solely in-frame clones and lacks some. The sample carries approximately 260,000 clones, around four fifths recorded once. The sequenced sample consisted of peripheral blood. The receptors derive from a man in his sixties who had recovered from COVID-19. CDR3s include the opening cysteine and the closing phenylalanine or tryptophan. The D gene is left open where the match is weak. Size tells how often a clone was seen (once, few, many) or the class of an expanded clone, and some rows leave it out.

>TRBV19|TRBJ1-2|TRBD1|few
TGTGCCAGTAGTATCCCTGGGGTGGACAGGAACTATGGCTACACCTTC
CASSIPGVDRNYGYTF
>TRBV7-8|TRBJ2-2|NA|NA
TGTGCCAGCAGCTTACTTCACACCGGGGAGCTGTTTTTT
CASSLLHTGELFF
>TRBV6-5|TRBJ2-1|TRBD2|few
TGTGCCAGCAGCCCCCGGGAGGGCCTGATCAATGAGCAGTTCTTC
CASSPREGLINEQFF
>TRBV7-9|TRBJ2-4|NA|NA
TGTGCCAGCAGCCATGCCGAAAAGATTGTACAGGGCATTCAGTACTTC
CASSHAEKIVQGIQYF
>TRBV12-3/TRBV12-4|TRBJ1-4|NA|NA
TGTGCCAGCAGTTTTAGCCGGGAGGGAAAACTGTTTTTT
CASSFSREGKLFF
>TRBV19|TRBJ1-4|TRBD1|NA
TGTGCCAGTACCGCTGACAGGGGGTTTGGTGAAAAACTGTTTTTT
CASTADRGFGEKLFF
>TRBV27|TRBJ1-5|NA|few
TGTGCCAGCAGTTTACAGGGGTCGTACCAGCCCCAGCATTTT
CASSLQGSYQPQHF
>TRBV27|TRBJ2-7|TRBD2|NA
TGTGCCAGCAGGACTAGCTATCCCTCCTACGAGCAGTACTTC
CASRTSYPSYEQYF
>TRBV30|TRBJ2-1|NA|NA
TGTGCCTGGAGTGTCTCCCACAATGAGCAGTTCTTC
CAWSVSHNEQFF
>TRBV28|TRBJ1-5|NA|NA
TGTGCCAGCAGTGTCCGGGGCAGGGGTAGCAATCAGCCCCAGCATTTT
CASSVRGRGSNQPQHF
>TRBV18|TRBJ1-4|TRBD1|NA
TGTGCCAGCTCACGGGACAGGGTGGAAAAACTGTTTTTT
CASSRDRVEKLFF